This is a list of T cell receptor beta chains from one sample in a study of blood T cell repertoires in COVID-19. TCRdb's copy holds only in-frame clones and misses some; the assay was immunoSEQ multiplex PCR. Among more than 150,000 clones listed, approximately 80% were seen once. The sequencing sample was made of peripheral blood. The receptors were gathered from a human donor in a cohort sampled during active COVID-19. CDR3s include the opening cysteine and the closing phenylalanine or tryptophan. The D gene is left open where the match is weak. The size entry is marked missing in some rows and otherwise reads once, few, many or a size class.

v_gene	abundance	j_gene	d_gene	CDR3nt	CDR3aa
TRBV2	.	TRBJ1-4	.	TGTGCCAGCACTTCCTCGACTCGGCCTAATGAAAAACTGTTTTTT	CASTSSTRPNEKLFF
TRBV20-1	.	TRBJ2-7	TRBD2	TGCAGTGAGCGGGGGATCCACGAGCAGTACTTC	CSERGIHEQYF
TRBV13	.	TRBJ2-5	TRBD2	TGTGCCAGCAGCTGGGGGACTAGCGGGGGAGAAGAGACCCAGTACTTC	CASSWGTSGGEETQYF
TRBV3-1/TRBV3-2	.	TRBJ2-5	.	TGTGCCAGCAGCCAAGAAAACAGAGAGACCCAGTACTTC	CASSQENRETQYF
TRBV19	.	TRBJ1-2	.	TGTGCCAGTAGTATAGGGACAGAAGCTAACTATGGCTACACCTTC	CASSIGTEANYGYTF
TRBV7-6	.	TRBJ1-1	.	TGTGCCAGCAGCCCAATGGGGGGGGACACTGAAGCTTTCTTT	CASSPMGGDTEAFF
TRBV19	once	TRBJ2-1	TRBD2	TGTGCCAGTAGTCCGGCAGCGGGGGCCTCCTACAATGAGCAGTTCTTC	CASSPAAGASYNEQFF
TRBV27	.	TRBJ2-7	.	TGTGCCAGCAGTTTAGGAGGCCGAGGAGACTACGAGCAGTACTTC	CASSLGGRGDYEQYF
TRBV9	.	TRBJ1-5	.	TGTGCCAGCAGCGTAGACGCAGATAGCAATCAGCCCCAGCATTTT	CASSVDADSNQPQHF
TRBV6-5	.	TRBJ2-7	.	TGTGCCAGTGGTAAGGGACACCGACTTACCTACGAGCAGTACTTC	CASGKGHRLTYEQYF
TRBV19	.	TRBJ2-6	.	TGTGCCAGTAATGGAAGAGGACAGGGACTATCTGGGGCCAACGTCCTGACTTTC	CASNGRGQGLSGANVLTF
TRBV5-4	.	TRBJ1-1	.	TGTGCCAGCAGCCCCGACAGCTGGGGGGACACTGAAGCTTTCTTT	CASSPDSWGDTEAFF
TRBV15	.	TRBJ2-5	.	TGTGCCACCAGCAGAGCGGGCAGGGACCAAGAGACCCAGTACTTC	CATSRAGRDQETQYF
TRBV9	.	TRBJ2-3	.	TGTGCCAGCAGCGCTTCGCTAGCGATAAGCACAGATACGCAGTATTTT	CASSASLAISTDTQYF
TRBV19	.	TRBJ2-1	TRBD2	TGTGCCAGTAGTGTTAGCGGGGGGGCCGCTGAGCAGTTCTTC	CASSVSGGAAEQFF
TRBV27	.	TRBJ1-6	.	TGTGCCAGCAGTTTTAACTCCTATAATTCACCCCTCCACTTT	CASSFNSYNSPLHF
TRBV27	.	TRBJ2-3	TRBD2	TGTGCCAGCAGTTTACGCGGGGGGGCGGTAGATACGCAGTATTTT	CASSLRGGAVDTQYF
TRBV9	.	TRBJ1-1	.	TGTGCCAGCAGCGTAACACCCATGAACACTGAAGCTTTCTTT	CASSVTPMNTEAFF
TRBV5-4	.	TRBJ2-7	.	TGTGCCAGCAGCTTGTGGGGGGGGGCACCCGAGCAGTACTTC	CASSLWGGAPEQYF
TRBV3-1/TRBV3-2	.	TRBJ2-7	TRBD1	TGTGCCAGCAGCCATCCCAGGACAGGAGCCTACGAGCAGTACTTC	CASSHPRTGAYEQYF
TRBV5-6	.	TRBJ1-2	TRBD1	TGTGCCAGCAGCGAGGGGACAGGAGCCTATGGCTACACCTTC	CASSEGTGAYGYTF
TRBV5-6	once	TRBJ1-2	.	TGTGCCAGCAGCTTGGACGACAAGTCCTCTGATGGCTACACCTTC	CASSLDDKSSDGYTF
TRBV4-2	.	TRBJ2-5	.	TGTGCCAGCAGCCAAGGAGGGGGGGTTCAAGAGACCCAGTACTTC	CASSQGGGVQETQYF
TRBV15	.	TRBJ2-7	.	TGTGCCACCAGCAGCGTCGAGGGTTACGAGCAGTACTTC	CATSSVEGYEQYF
TRBV18	.	TRBJ1-2	TRBD1	TGTGCCAGCTCACCTCGGACAGGGACGAACTATGGCTACACCTTC	CASSPRTGTNYGYTF
TRBV5-1	once	TRBJ1-2	.	TGCGCCAGCAGCTCGGACTTTCATGGCTACACCTTC	CASSSDFHGYTF
TRBV5-4	few	TRBJ1-2	.	TGTGCCAGCCTAGGCGAGGGCCGAGGCTACACCTTC	CASLGEGRGYTF
TRBV18	.	TRBJ1-6	TRBD1	TGTGCCAGCTCATCGGGACAGGACTCCTATAATTCACCCCTCCACTTT	CASSSGQDSYNSPLHF
TRBV5-1	.	TRBJ2-1	TRBD1	TGCGCCAGCACCATGACAGGGGCGAACTCCTACAATGAGCAGTTCTTC	CASTMTGANSYNEQFF
TRBV19	.	TRBJ2-7	TRBD1	TGTGCCAGTAGTCGGACAGGGGGCTACGAGCAGTACTTC	CASSRTGGYEQYF
TRBV2	.	TRBJ2-1	TRBD2	TGTGCCAGCAGTGAGGGGACTAGCGGCGGTGAGCAGTTCTTC	CASSEGTSGGEQFF
TRBV19	few	TRBJ1-6	TRBD1	TGTGCCAGTAGGACCCGGGACAGGGAGGATTCACCCCTCCACTTT	CASRTRDREDSPLHF
TRBV5-1	.	TRBJ2-2	TRBD1	TGCGCCAGCAGCCCAGGACAGGGGGACACCGGGGAGCTGTTTTTT	CASSPGQGDTGELFF
TRBV28	.	TRBJ1-2	TRBD1	TGTGCCAGCAGTTTCCAGACAGGGGTCTATGGCTACACCTTC	CASSFQTGVYGYTF
TRBV2	.	TRBJ1-1	TRBD1	TGTGCCAGCAGTGCGTCGGGACAGGCATTAAAAGCTTTCTTT	CASSASGQALKAFF
TRBV28	once	TRBJ1-1	.	TGTGCCAGCAGTTTATCCCCCAGGTTCACTGAAGCTTTCTTT	CASSLSPRFTEAFF
TRBV2	.	TRBJ2-7	.	TGTGCCAGCACGAACGGCGGATACGAGCAGTACTTC	CASTNGGYEQYF
TRBV6-2/TRBV6-3	.	TRBJ2-7	.	TGTGCCAGCAGTAACCCGACGGGGGGCAACGAGCAGTACTTC	CASSNPTGGNEQYF
TRBV2	.	TRBJ2-1	TRBD2	TGTGCCAGCAGATCCGGACTAGCGGGGGGCCACAGCTCCTACAATGAGCAGTTCTTC	CASRSGLAGGHSSYNEQFF
TRBV19	.	TRBJ2-1	TRBD1	TGTGCCAGTAGTACCTCCCCGGGACAGTTGGAGCAGTTCTTC	CASSTSPGQLEQFF
TRBV10-3	.	TRBJ2-7	.	TGTGCCACCAAGGACACGGCGGCCTACGAGCAGTACTTC	CATKDTAAYEQYF
TRBV27	.	TRBJ2-7	.	TGTGCCAGCAGCCACGGACTCCCCTCCTACGAGCAGTACTTC	CASSHGLPSYEQYF
TRBV5-1	many	TRBJ2-7	.	TGCGCCAGCAGCTTGGGACGGAGCTCCTACGAGCAGTACTTC	CASSLGRSSYEQYF
TRBV19	.	TRBJ2-3	TRBD2	TGTGCCAGTAGTTGGACTAGCGGGGGGGAACACACAGATACGCAGTATTTT	CASSWTSGGEHTDTQYF
TRBV27	.	TRBJ1-2	.	TGTGCCAGCAGCCCGACGCCACAGTATTTCTATGGCTACACCTTC	CASSPTPQYFYGYTF
TRBV7-3	.	TRBJ1-1	.	TGTGCCAGCAGCTTAGGGGGGGAACTTGTCTTT	CASSLGGELVF
TRBV3-1/TRBV3-2	.	TRBJ2-7	TRBD1	TGTGCCAGCAGCCAAGTTGTCCCCCCGGGACAGAACTACGAGCAGTACTTC	CASSQVVPPGQNYEQYF
TRBV9	.	TRBJ1-2	TRBD1	TGTGCCAGCAGCCTCCATAAGACAGGGCAGGACTATGGCTACACCTTC	CASSLHKTGQDYGYTF
TRBV5-1	.	TRBJ2-7	.	TGCGCCAGCAGCTTGGTCGGTGGGGCGGCCCTTTCCTACGAGCAGTACTTC	CASSLVGGAALSYEQYF
TRBV10-3	.	TRBJ1-1	TRBD1	TGTGCCATCAGTGGCCTCCTTGGGACAGGGCCTCTTACTGAAGCTTTCTTT	CAISGLLGTGPLTEAFF
TRBV6-5	.	TRBJ1-1	.	TGTGCCAGCAGTTACGGGGCGGTGAACACTGAAGCTTTCTTT	CASSYGAVNTEAFF